The present TCR beta chain was sequenced within a study of OX40 agonist ivuxolimab in advanced cancers. Study context: Patients with hepatocellular carcinoma, melanoma, renal cell or head and neck cancer made up the dose-escalation patients. Notes on the study in general: Researchers did not determine the expanded peripheral T cells' antigen specificity.

Notes on this clone: The antigen is not known.

Germline loops: CDR1 SEHNR, CDR2 FQNEAQ (reference sequence). V dropped 5 bases and J dropped 2; count of bases not matched to a gene: 7. The CDR3 length is 16 residues. The timepoints at which blood was sampled were baseline, cycle 4 day 1, and cycle 7 day 1. The method was immunoSEQ multiplex PCR; TCRdb's version includes in-frame clones alone and lacks a portion of them. Seen here are tens of thousands of clones, 83% observed once, and the top ten hold approximately 3.1%. The chain uses TRBV7-9 and TRBJ2-3; 10 bases are a match to TRBD2. Sequences were derived from CD4+ or CD8+ T cells sorted from blood, sampled in a trial of the OX40 agonist ivuxolimab. The clonotype was recovered from an adult with an advanced solid tumor such as melanoma, head and neck, liver or kidney cancer. The CDR3 DNA reads as TGTGCCAGCAGCACCCCCCTAGCGGGAGCCACAGATACGCAGTATTTT. Protein sequence: CASSTPLAGATDTQYF.